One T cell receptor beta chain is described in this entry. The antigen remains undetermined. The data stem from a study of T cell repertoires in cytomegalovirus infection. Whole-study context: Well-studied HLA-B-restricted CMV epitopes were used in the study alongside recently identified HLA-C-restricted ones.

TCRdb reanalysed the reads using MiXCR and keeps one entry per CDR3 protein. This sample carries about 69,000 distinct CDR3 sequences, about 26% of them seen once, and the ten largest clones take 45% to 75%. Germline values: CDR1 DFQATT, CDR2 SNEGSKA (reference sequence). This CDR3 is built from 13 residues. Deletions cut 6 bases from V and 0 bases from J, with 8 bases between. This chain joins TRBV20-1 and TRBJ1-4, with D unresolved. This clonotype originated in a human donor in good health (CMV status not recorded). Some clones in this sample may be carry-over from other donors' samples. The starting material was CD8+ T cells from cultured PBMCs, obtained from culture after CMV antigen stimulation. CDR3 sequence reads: CSAQDTTNEKLFF. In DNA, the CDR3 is TGCAGTGCCCAGGATACAACTAATGAAAAACTGTTTTTT.